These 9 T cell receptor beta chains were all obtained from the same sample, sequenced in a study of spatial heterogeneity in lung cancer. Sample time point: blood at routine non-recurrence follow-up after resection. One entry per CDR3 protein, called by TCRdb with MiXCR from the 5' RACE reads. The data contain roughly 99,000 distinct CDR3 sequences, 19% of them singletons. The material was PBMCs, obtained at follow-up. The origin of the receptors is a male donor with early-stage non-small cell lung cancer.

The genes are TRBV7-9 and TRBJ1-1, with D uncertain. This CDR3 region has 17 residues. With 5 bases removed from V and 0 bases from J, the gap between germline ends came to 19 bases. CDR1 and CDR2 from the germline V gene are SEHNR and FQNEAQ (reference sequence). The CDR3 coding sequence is TGTGCCAGCAGCCGAAAATCGGACGGGGAGGTGAACACTGAAGCTTTCTTT. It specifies CASSRKSDGEVNTEAFF.

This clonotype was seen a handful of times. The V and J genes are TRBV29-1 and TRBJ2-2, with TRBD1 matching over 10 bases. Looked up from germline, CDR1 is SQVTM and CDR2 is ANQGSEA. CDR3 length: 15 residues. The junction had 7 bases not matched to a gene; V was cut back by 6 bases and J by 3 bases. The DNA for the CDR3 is TGCAGCGTAAGAGGGACAGGGGAGGACACCGGGGAGCTGTTTTTT. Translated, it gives CSVRGTGEDTGELFF.

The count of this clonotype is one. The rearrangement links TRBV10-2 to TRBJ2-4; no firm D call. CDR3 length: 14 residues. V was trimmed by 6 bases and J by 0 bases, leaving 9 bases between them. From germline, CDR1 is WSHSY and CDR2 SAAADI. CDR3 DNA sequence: TGCGCCAGCAGCCTAGACGGAGCCAAAAACATTCAGTACTTC. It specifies CASSLDGAKNIQYF.

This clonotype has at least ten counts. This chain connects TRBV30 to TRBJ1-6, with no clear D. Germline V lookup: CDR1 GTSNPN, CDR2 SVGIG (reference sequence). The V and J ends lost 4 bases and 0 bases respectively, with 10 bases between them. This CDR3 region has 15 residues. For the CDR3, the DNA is TGTGCCTGGACTCCCGAAAGCTCCTATAATTCACCCCTCCACTTT. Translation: CAWTPESSYNSPLHF.

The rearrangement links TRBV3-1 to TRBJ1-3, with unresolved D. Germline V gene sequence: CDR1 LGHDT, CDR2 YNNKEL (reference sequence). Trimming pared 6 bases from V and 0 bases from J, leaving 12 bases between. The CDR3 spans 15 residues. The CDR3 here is CASSSGASSGNTIYF. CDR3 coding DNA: TGTGCCAGCAGTTCGGGCGCCTCCTCTGGAAACACCATATATTTT.

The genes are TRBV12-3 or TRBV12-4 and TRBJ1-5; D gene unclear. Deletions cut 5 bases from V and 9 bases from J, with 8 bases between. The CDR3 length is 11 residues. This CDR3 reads CASSQPGPQHF. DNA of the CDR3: TGTGCCAGCAGTCAACCAGGGCCCCAGCATTTT.

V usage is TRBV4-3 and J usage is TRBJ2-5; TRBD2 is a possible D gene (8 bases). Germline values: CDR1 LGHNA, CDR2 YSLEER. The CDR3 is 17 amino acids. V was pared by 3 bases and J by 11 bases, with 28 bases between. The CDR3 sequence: CASSQDRTDFGGAPQYF. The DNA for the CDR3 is TGCGCCAGCAGCCAGGACAGGACAGACTTCGGGGGGGCCCCGCAGTACTTC.

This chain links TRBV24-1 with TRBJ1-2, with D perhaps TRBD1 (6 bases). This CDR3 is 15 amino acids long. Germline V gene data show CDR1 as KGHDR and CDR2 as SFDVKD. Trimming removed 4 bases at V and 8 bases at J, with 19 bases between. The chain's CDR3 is CATSDPAGGLEGYTF. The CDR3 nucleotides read TGTGCCACCAGTGACCCGGCTGGGGGGCTGGAAGGCTACACCTTC.

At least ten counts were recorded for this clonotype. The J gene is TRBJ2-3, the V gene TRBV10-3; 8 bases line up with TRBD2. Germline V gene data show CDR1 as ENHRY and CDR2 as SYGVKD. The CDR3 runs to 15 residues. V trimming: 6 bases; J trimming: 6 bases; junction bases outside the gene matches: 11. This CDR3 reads CAIRESGRAGDTQYF. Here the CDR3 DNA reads TGTGCCATCAGGGAAAGCGGGAGAGCCGGGGATACGCAGTATTTT.